This passage covers 21 T cell receptor beta chains from one sample sequenced in a study of CD8+CD57+ T cells in acquired aplastic anemia (dated by TCRdb to the late 2010s). TCRdb names Illumina HiSeq 2000 as the instrument used. Profiling of TCR beta VDJ combinations and CDR3 sequences used genomic DNA as the template. The public reads were quality trimmed at Q25 with fastp and then assembled into clones with MiXCR by TCRdb, keeping productive beta chains. Rows with a matching CDR3 protein are joined into one entry that keeps the most common DNA and genes. This sample comprises about 190,000 distinct CDR3 sequences, 54% of them detected only once. The ten largest account for 16% of the sample. Sequencing input: sorted CD4+, CD8+, or CD8+CD57+ T cells (not recorded which) from PBMCs. The receptors were gathered from a human donor in good health, serving as a control.

In this sample, this clonotype turned up once. The chain links TRBV7-3 to TRBJ2-1; 9 bases are a match to TRBD2. The CDR3 contains 12 residues. With 4 bases clipped from V and 11 bases from J, the junction kept 3 bases outside the gene matches. Per the germline V gene, CDR1 is SGHTA and CDR2 is FQGTGA. CDR3 DNA sequence: TGTGCCAGCAGCTCTAGCGGGGCTAAGCAGTTCTTC. It is translated as CASSSSGAKQFF.

Ten or more counts support this clonotype. The rearrangement uses TRBV19 and TRBJ1-6; TRBD1 agrees at 9 bases. The V gene's germline CDR1 is LNHDA and CDR2 SQIVND (reference sequence). The CDR3 spans 16 residues. The J segment lost 7 bases and the V segment lost 3 bases, leaving 7 bases of the junction unmatched. CDR3 protein: CASSITGGKVNSPLHF. The CDR3 bases are TGTGCCAGTAGTATCACAGGGGGCAAAGTGAATTCACCCCTCCACTTT.

This clonotype was found a few times. The conserved phenylalanine or tryptophan normally closing the CDR3 is absent here, so this likely arose from a read error. It is unclear where the CDR3 begins or ends on the DNA, so no DNA is shown, and the CDR3 is as TCRdb lists it. The rearrangement joins TRBV7-2 to TRBJ1-1; TRBD1, the table's D call, lacks a check against the DNA. Germline CDR1 is SGHTA and CDR2 is FQGNSA. Both ends counted, the CDR3 spans 10 residues. Here the CDR3 reads CASSLLGQGV.

The J gene is TRBJ1-2, the V gene TRBV2; D remains ambiguous. Looked up from germline, CDR1 is SNHLY and CDR2 is FYNNEI. The CDR3 is 14 residues long. V lost 4 bases and J 2 bases, leaving 11 bases between the germline ends. As DNA, the CDR3 is TGTGCCAGCAGTGTGGGAGCACCCAACTATGGCTACACCTTC. This translates into CASSVGAPNYGYTF.

The CDR3 DNA sequence: TGCAGTGCTAGAGACAGGGGGGCGGCCTACGAGCAGTACTTC. It specifies CSARDRGAAYEQYF. The chain uses TRBV20-1 and TRBJ2-7; possibly TRBD1 for D (7 bases). The CDR3 sequence is 14 residues long. Trimming shortened V by 0 bases and J by 2 bases, and 11 bases separated the two germline ends. The V gene's germline CDR1 is DFQATT and CDR2 SNEGSKA (reference sequence).

This clonotype was observed at least ten times. The CDR3 protein is CASSQEARTSGYNEQFF. The DNA of the CDR3 is TGCGCCAGCAGCCAAGAAGCGCGGACTAGCGGGTACAATGAGCAGTTCTTC. The gene calls are TRBV4-3 and TRBJ2-1, with 11 bases matching TRBD2. From germline, CDR1 is LGHNA and CDR2 YSLEER. The J segment lost 4 bases and the V segment lost 0 bases, leaving 5 bases of the junction unmatched. This CDR3 has 17 residues.

This clonotype occurred many times. The chain carries TRBV7-2 and TRBJ2-5; 16 bases align to TRBD2. The CDR3 contains 19 residues. Trimming removed 0 bases from V and 5 bases from J; junction bases left unmatched: 9. Germline V lookup: CDR1 SGHTA, CDR2 FQGNSA. The CDR3 DNA follows: TGTGCCAGCAGCTTAGCCCTCGGGACTAGCGGGGGGGCGTATGAGACCCAGTACTTC. Protein: CASSLALGTSGGAYETQYF.

The gene calls are TRBV7-3 and TRBJ1-1; 12 nucleotides align to TRBD1. The CDR3 is 19 amino acids. The germline gives CDR1 SGHTA, CDR2 FQGTGA. Trimming removed 2 bases from V and 0 bases from J; junction bases left unmatched: 10. CDR3 sequence: CASSLQGQGAESMNTEAFF. The CDR3 region has the DNA TGTGCCAGCAGCTTACAGGGACAGGGGGCTGAGTCCATGAACACTGAAGCTTTCTTT.

The chain has TRBV5-1 and TRBJ1-1, with a weak D call TRBD1 (6 bases). V was cut by 1 base and J by 4 bases, with 14 bases left in between. The length of the CDR3 is 15 residues. Germline values: CDR1 SGHRS, CDR2 YFSETQ. CDR3: CASSLRAGAGTEAFF. In DNA form, the CDR3 reads TGCGCCAGCAGCTTGAGGGCGGGGGCGGGCACTGAAGCTTTCTTT.

In its sample, this clonotype was seen many times. V and J are TRBV11-2 and TRBJ2-3; D is perhaps TRBD2 (6 bases). Germline-derived CDR1 and CDR2 are SGHAT and FQNNGV. V lost 3 bases to trimming and J lost 0 bases, with 13 bases between them. The CDR3 consists of 16 residues. As DNA, the CDR3 is TGTGCCAGCAGCTTTCGACTAGAAGTAAGCACAGATACGCAGTATTTT. Its protein product is CASSFRLEVSTDTQYF.

The chain links TRBV7-9 to TRBJ2-7, with D maybe TRBD1 (6 bases). This CDR3 comprises 12 residues. V was shortened by 6 bases and J by 5 bases, with 11 bases between the two germline ends. Germline CDR1 and CDR2: SEHNR and FQNEAQ (reference sequence). The CDR3 DNA is TGTGCCAGCAGTCCTTCAGGGGACGAGCAGTACGTC. Translating it yields CASSPSGDEQYV.

The table lists this clonotype with many counts. This chain joins TRBV20-1 and TRBJ1-6; 8 bases line up with TRBD1. Trimming at V came to 3 bases and at J to 6 bases, leaving 7 bases not matched to a gene. This CDR3 has 15 amino acids. Germline V lookup: CDR1 DFQATT, CDR2 SNEGSKA (reference sequence). As DNA, the CDR3 is TGCAGTGCTAGTCTCCAGGGGGCGAGTAATTCACCCCTCCACTTT. It codes for CSASLQGASNSPLHF.

The chain has TRBV12-3 or TRBV12-4 and TRBJ1-6; D not certain. V gave up 4 bases and J gave up 10 bases, with 8 bases separating them. CDR3 length: 12 residues. CDR3 sequence reads: CASSWANSPLHF. DNA for the CDR3: TGTGCCAGCAGTTGGGCTAACTCACCCCTCCACTTT.

This clonotype was seen ten or more times. The rearrangement uses TRBV5-8 and TRBJ2-3; D assignment may be TRBD1 or TRBD2 (5 bases each). CDR1 and CDR2 (germline): SGHTS, YDEGEE. The length of the CDR3 is 14 residues. The V gene lost 4 bases and the J gene lost 1 base, with 10 bases spanning the gap. The DNA for the CDR3 is TGTGCCAGCAGCACGGGGCCCCGCACAGATACGCAGTATTTT. It is translated as CASSTGPRTDTQYF. The full variable domain, rest sourced from reference TRBV5-8 and TRBJ2-3, is EAGVTQSPTHLIKTRGQQATLRCSPISGHTSVYWYQQALGLGLQFLLWYDEGEERNRGNFPPRFSGRQFPNYSSELNVNALELEDSALYLCASSTGPRTDTQYFGPGTRLTVL.

The sample holds a few counts of this clonotype. This rearrangement joins TRBV2 to TRBJ2-7; D unclear. V was pared by 7 bases and J by 4 bases, with 11 bases between. The CDR3 is made up of 12 amino acids. From germline, CDR1 is SNHLY and CDR2 FYNNEI. Written as DNA, the CDR3 is TGTGCCAGCACCTACACAACGTACGAGCAGTACTTC. This sequence encodes CASTYTTYEQYF.

This clonotype was recorded many times. This chain links TRBV4-3 with TRBJ1-2; D may be TRBD1 (6 bases). CDR1 is LGHNA, CDR2 YSLEER, per germline. The CDR3 loop spans 15 amino acids. With 0 bases removed from V and 5 bases from J, the gap between germline ends came to 13 bases. CDR3 sequence: CASSQDKGQGYGYTF. The CDR3, as DNA: TGCGCCAGCAGCCAAGATAAAGGCCAGGGGTATGGCTACACCTTC.

A remark on this clonotype: The junction shows a germline mismatch at one end, possibly a read error. The chain couples TRBV7-7 to TRBJ2-5; perhaps TRBD2 as D (6 bases). The germline CDR1 and CDR2 sequences are SSHAT and FNYEAQ (reference sequence). CDR3 length equals 13 residues. The CDR3 protein is CTSSLGSQETQYF. CDR3 sequence (DNA): TGCACTAGCAGCTTGGGGAGCCAAGAGACCCAGTACTTC.

The genes are TRBV7-3 and TRBJ2-3, with 11 bases fitting TRBD2. Per the germline V gene, CDR1 is SGHTA and CDR2 is FQGTGA. V lost 5 bases to trimming and J lost 2 bases; unmatched junction nucleotides: 9. The CDR3 has 17 amino acids. The CDR3 protein is CASSRPTSGGPTDTQYF. For the CDR3, the DNA is TGTGCCAGCAGCCGGCCCACTAGCGGGGGCCCCACAGATACGCAGTATTTT.

This clonotype was recorded many times. The chain has TRBV13 and TRBJ1-3; D is undetermined. The V and J ends lost 5 bases and 0 bases respectively, with 11 bases between them. CDR1 is PRHDT and CDR2 is FYEKMQ in the germline V gene (reference sequence). The CDR3 has 15 amino acids. DNA of the CDR3: TGTGCCAGCAGCCTCCACCCCGCCTCTGGAAACACCATATATTTT. Translated: CASSLHPASGNTIYF.

In its sample, this clonotype was seen once. The chain couples TRBV12-3 or TRBV12-4 to TRBJ2-1; D unresolved. V lost 1 base and J lost 10, with 8 bases in between. CDR3 length: 12 amino acids. DNA of the CDR3: TGTGCCAGCAGTTTAGGGGTTGGGGAGCAGTTCTTC. Amino acid sequence: CASSLGVGEQFF.

There are a few counts of this clonotype. The chain couples TRBV20-1 to TRBJ1-5, with no clear D. The CDR3 is made up of 15 amino acids. Germline values: CDR1 DFQATT, CDR2 SNEGSKA (reference sequence). V was shortened by 7 bases and J by 2 bases, with 18 bases between the two germline ends. This CDR3 reads CSVPQGVGGNQPQHF. CDR3 DNA: TGCAGTGTTCCGCAAGGAGTGGGAGGCAATCAGCCCCAGCATTTT.